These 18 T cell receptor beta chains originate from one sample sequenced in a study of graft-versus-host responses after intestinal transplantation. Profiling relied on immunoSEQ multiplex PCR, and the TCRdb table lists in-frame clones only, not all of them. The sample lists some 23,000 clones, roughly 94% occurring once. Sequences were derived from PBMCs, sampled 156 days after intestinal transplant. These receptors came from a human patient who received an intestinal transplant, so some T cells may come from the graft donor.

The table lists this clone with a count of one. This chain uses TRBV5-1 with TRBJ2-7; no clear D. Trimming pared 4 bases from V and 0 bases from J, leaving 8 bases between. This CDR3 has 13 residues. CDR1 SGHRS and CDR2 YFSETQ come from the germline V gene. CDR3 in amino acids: CASSPAASYEQYF. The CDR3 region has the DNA TGCGCCAGCAGCCCGGCGGCCTCCTACGAGCAGTACTTC.

The CDR3 DNA sequence: TGTGCCAGCTCGCGAATTTCCGGGACAGGGTTAGTCGAGCAGTACTTC. It yields the protein CASSRISGTGLVEQYF. The chain combines TRBV18 with TRBJ2-7, with 9 bases identical to TRBD1. Germline V gene sequence: CDR1 KGHSH, CDR2 LQKENI. The CDR3 consists of 16 residues. The J segment lost 6 bases and the V segment lost 6 bases, leaving 15 bases of the junction unmatched.

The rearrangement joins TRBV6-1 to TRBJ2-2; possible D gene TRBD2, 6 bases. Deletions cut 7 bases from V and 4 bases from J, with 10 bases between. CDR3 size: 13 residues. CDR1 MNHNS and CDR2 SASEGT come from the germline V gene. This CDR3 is CASTGGSTGELFF. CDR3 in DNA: TGTGCCAGCACCGGAGGGAGCACCGGGGAGCTGTTTTTT.

CDR3 sequence (DNA): TGTGCCTGGAGTGTAGAGGGAGGAAAAAACATTCAGTACTTC. Its protein product is CAWSVEGGKNIQYF. This sequence joins TRBV30 and TRBJ2-4, with D possibly being TRBD2 (6 bases). The CDR3 extends over 14 amino acids. The V gene's germline CDR1 is GTSNPN and CDR2 SVGIG (reference sequence). The V gene lost 0 bases and the J gene lost 4 bases, with 10 bases spanning the gap.

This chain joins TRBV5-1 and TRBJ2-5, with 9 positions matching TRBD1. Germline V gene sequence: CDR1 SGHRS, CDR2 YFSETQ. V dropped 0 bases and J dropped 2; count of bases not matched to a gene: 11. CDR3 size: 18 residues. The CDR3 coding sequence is TGCGCCAGCAGCTTGGAGGTGTATACAGGGGGCTGGCAAGAGACCCAGTACTTC. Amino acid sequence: CASSLEVYTGGWQETQYF.

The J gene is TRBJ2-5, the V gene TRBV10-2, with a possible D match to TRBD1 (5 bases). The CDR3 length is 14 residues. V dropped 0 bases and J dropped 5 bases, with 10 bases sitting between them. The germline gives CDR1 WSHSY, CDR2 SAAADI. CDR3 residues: CASSESPRQETQYF. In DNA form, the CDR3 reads TGCGCCAGCAGTGAGTCACCGCGACAGGAGACCCAGTACTTC.

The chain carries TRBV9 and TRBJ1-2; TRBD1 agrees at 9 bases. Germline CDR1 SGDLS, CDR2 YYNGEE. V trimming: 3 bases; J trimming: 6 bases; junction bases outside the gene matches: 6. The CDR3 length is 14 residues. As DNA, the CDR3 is TGTGCCAGCAGCGGCACCGGGACAGGGAATGGCTACACCTTC. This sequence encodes CASSGTGTGNGYTF. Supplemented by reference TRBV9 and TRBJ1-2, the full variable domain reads DSGVTQTPKHLITATGQRVTLRCSPRSGDLSVYWYQQSLDQGLQFLIQYYNGEERAKGNILERFSAQQFPDLHSELNLSSLELGDSALYFCASSGTGTGNGYTFGSGTRLTVV.

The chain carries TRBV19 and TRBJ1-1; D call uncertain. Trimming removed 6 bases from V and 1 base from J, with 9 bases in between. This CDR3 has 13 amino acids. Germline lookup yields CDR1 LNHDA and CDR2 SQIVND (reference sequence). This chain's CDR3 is CASRLSGNTEAFF. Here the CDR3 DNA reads TGTGCCAGTAGGTTATCAGGGAACACTGAAGCTTTCTTT.

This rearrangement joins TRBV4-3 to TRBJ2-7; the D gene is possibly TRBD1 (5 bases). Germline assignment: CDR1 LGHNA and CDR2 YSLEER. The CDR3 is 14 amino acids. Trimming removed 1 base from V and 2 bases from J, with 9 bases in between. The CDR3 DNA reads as TGCGCCAGCAGCCAAGCGCTGACAGCCTACGAGCAGTACTTC. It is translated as CASSQALTAYEQYF.

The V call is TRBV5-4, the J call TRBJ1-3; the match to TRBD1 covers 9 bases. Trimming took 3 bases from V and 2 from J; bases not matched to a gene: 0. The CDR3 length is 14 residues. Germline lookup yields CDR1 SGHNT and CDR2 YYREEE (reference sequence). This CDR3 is CASSWDRAGNTIYF. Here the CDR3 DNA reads TGTGCCAGCAGCTGGGACAGGGCTGGAAACACCATATATTTT.

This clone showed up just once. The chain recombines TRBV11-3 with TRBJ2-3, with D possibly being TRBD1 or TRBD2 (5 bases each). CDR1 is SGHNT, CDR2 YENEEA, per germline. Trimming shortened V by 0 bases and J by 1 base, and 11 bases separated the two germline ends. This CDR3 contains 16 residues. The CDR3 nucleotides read TGTGCCAGCAGCTTAGACGGACCGGGGCGCACAGATACGCAGTATTTT. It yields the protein CASSLDGPGRTDTQYF.

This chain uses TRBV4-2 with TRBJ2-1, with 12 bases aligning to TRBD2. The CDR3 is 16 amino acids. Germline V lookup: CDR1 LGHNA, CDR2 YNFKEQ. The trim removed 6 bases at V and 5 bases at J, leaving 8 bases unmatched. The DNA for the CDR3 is TGTGCCAGCAGGTCGACTAGCGGGAGTACCCACAATGAGCAGTTCTTC. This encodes CASRSTSGSTHNEQFF.

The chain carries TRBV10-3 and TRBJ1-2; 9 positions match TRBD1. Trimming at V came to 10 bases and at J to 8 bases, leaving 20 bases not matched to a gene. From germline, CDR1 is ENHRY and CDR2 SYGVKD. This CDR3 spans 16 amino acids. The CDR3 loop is CATGRDRVYPQPGYTF. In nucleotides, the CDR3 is TGTGCCACCGGACGGGACAGGGTATACCCCCAGCCGGGCTACACCTTC.

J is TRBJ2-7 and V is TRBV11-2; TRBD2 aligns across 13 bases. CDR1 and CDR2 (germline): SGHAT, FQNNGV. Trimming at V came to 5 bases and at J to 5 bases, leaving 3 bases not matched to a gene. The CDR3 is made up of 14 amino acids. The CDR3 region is CASSGGTSGNEQYF. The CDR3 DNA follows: TGTGCCAGCAGCGGTGGGACTAGCGGGAACGAGCAGTACTTC.

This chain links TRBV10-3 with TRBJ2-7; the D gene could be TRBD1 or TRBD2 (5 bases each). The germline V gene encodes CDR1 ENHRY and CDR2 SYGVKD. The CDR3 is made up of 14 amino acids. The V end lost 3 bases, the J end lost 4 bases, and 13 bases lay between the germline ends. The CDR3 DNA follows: TGTGCCATCAGTGACCAGGGTGGAGGTTACGAGCAGTACTTC. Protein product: CAISDQGGGYEQYF.

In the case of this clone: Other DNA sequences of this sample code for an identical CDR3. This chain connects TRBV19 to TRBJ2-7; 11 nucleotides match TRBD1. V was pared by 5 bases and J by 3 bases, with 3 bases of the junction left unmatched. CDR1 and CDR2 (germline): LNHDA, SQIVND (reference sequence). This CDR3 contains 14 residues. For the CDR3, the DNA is TGTGCCAGTAGTCCCGGGACAGGGGGCTACGAGCAGTACTTC. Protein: CASSPGTGGYEQYF.

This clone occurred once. CDR3 amino acids: CASSPPPLQGRAGELFF. The CDR3 DNA sequence: TGTGCCAGCAGCCCACCTCCACTTCAGGGGCGTGCCGGGGAGCTGTTTTTT. The chain joins TRBV7-8 to TRBJ2-2; TRBD1 might be the D (6 bases). Between the trimmed V and J ends, which lost 5 bases and 6 bases, there was a span of 22 bases. The CDR3 spans 17 residues. Germline loops: CDR1 SGHVS, CDR2 FQNEAQ.

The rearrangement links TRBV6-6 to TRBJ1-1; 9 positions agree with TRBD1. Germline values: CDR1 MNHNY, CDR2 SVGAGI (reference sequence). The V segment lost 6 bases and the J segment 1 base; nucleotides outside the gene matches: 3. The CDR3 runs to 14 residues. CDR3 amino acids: CASSGQGRNTEAFF. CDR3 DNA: TGTGCCAGCAGCGGACAGGGGAGGAACACTGAAGCTTTCTTT.